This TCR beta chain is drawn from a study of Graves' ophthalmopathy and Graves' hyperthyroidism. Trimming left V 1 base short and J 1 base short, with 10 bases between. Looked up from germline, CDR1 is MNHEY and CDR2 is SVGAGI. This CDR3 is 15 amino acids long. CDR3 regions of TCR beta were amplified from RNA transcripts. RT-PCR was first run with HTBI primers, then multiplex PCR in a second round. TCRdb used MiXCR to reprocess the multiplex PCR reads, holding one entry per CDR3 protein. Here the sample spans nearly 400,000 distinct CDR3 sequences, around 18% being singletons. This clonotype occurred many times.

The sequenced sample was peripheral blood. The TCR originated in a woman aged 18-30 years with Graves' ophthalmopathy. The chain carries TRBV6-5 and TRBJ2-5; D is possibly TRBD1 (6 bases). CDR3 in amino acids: CASSYLGGTQETQYF. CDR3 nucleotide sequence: TGTGCCAGCAGTTACTTAGGGGGAACCCAAGAGACCCAGTACTTC.